The source of this TCR beta chain is a study of T cells in localized non-small cell lung cancer. Study conclusions and caveats: In uninvolved adjacent lung, T cell clonality reached its highest value, exceeding tumor.

CDR1 and CDR2 (germline): PRHDT, FYEKMQ (reference sequence). The CDR3 spans 16 residues. This clone appeared a few times. Its specificity is unknown. At one end, the junction sequence differs from germline, possibly due to a read error. Data came from immunoSEQ multiplex PCR; TCRdb stores just in-frame clones and leaves some out. Of over 3,500 clones in the sample, roughly 32% were seen once. The chain joins TRBV13 to TRBJ2-1, with 10 positions matching TRBD2. This specimen consisted of normal lung tissue next to the tumor, obtained before any cancer treatment. This clonotype originated in a male donor older than 55 with stage III lung adenocarcinoma. CDR3: CASSVGLAGVENEQFF. The CDR3 region has the DNA TGTGCCAGCAGCGTAGGTCTAGCGGGAGTTGAGAATGAGCAGTTCTTC.